Each of the 18 T cell receptor beta chains below was sequenced from the same sample in a study of blood T cells in healthy people across ages. The authors ran a second PCR of about 7 to 11 cycles using a sample-barcoded 5' primer and a J-beta primer mix. In TCRdb, the 5' RACE reads were re-called with MiXCR into one record per CDR3 protein. The sample consists of 1.8 million or so distinct CDR3 sequences, roughly 43% of them appearing once. Sequenced: blood. These receptors were taken from a human donor in good health.

This clonotype came up a few times. The V gene is TRBV4-3, the J gene TRBJ1-2; D perhaps matches TRBD1 (6 bases). CDR3 length: 14 residues. The germline CDR1 and CDR2 sequences are LGHNA and YSLEER. V was cut by 4 bases and J by 4 bases, with 13 bases left in between. The CDR3 region has the DNA TGCGCCAGCAGCCCCGAGGAGGGGGGCTATGGCTACACCTTC. This codes for CASSPEEGGYGYTF.

This chain joins TRBV12-3 or TRBV12-4 and TRBJ2-3; 13 bases are shared with TRBD2. The CDR3 has 16 residues. V lost 8 bases, J lost 2 bases, and 7 bases stayed unmatched. The CDR3 nucleotides are TGTGCCAGCCTTAGGGGGACTAGCGGGAACACAGATACGCAGTATTTT. This gives the protein CASLRGTSGNTDTQYF.

The rearrangement uses TRBV29-1 and TRBJ2-4; D may be TRBD2 (5 bases). Germline assignment: CDR1 SQVTM and CDR2 ANQGSEA. This CDR3 is built from 13 residues. Trimming shortened V by 4 bases and J by 13 bases, and 20 bases separated the two germline ends. The CDR3 bases are TGCAGCGTTGGGACTGGGGAGTACAATGAGCAGTACTTC. Its translation: CSVGTGEYNEQYF.

This chain links TRBV6-1 with TRBJ2-5; D not resolved. Per the germline V gene, CDR1 is MNHNS and CDR2 is SASEGT. CDR3 length: 19 residues. The germline V and J ends were trimmed by 2 bases and 5 bases, with 27 bases remaining between them. The CDR3: CASSERRSGRFVSQETQYF. The CDR3 DNA reads as TGTGCCAGCAGTGAAAGGAGATCGGGTAGGTTCGTGTCACAGGAGACCCAGTACTTC.

CDR3 DNA sequence: TGTGCCAGCAGCCGCGAGGGTCAATCCTACGAGCAGTACTTC. Translated, it gives CASSREGQSYEQYF. V gene TRBV13 combines with J gene TRBJ2-7, with D perhaps matching TRBD2 (5 bases). Between the trimmed V and J ends, which lost 5 bases and 1 base, there was a span of 12 bases. The CDR3 extends over 14 amino acids. Germline V gene lookup returns CDR1 PRHDT and CDR2 FYEKMQ (reference sequence).

The CDR3 DNA reads as TGCGCCAGCAGCCTAAGGACAGCTAGGAGCACAGATACGCAGTATTTT. Translation gives CASSLRTARSTDTQYF. This chain uses TRBV5-1 with TRBJ2-3; D might be TRBD1 (6 bases). The CDR3 length is 16 residues. Germline loops: CDR1 SGHRS, CDR2 YFSETQ. V lost 4 bases and J 0 bases, leaving 15 bases between the germline ends.

This clonotype was detected a few times. The chain links TRBV12-5 to TRBJ2-7; D gene ambiguous. The CDR3 has 12 residues. Deletions cut 3 bases from V and 0 bases from J, with 3 bases between. Looked up from germline, CDR1 is LGHNT and CDR2 is FRNRAP. This CDR3 is CASGLTSYEQYF. In nucleotides, the CDR3 is TGTGCTAGTGGTTTAACCTCCTACGAGCAGTACTTC.

On this clonotype itself: A read error may explain this, as a much larger clone is one base away. The chain recombines TRBV12-3 or TRBV12-4 with TRBJ2-3; TRBD1 is a possible D gene (6 bases). V was cut by 7 bases and J by 1 base, with 9 bases left in between. The CDR3 sequence is 13 residues long. The CDR3 sequence: CASIRTGTDTQYF. The CDR3 nucleotides are TGTGCCAGCATCCGGACAGGCACAGATACGCAGTATTTT.

This clonotype has at least ten counts. The chain combines TRBV20-1 with TRBJ2-3; D gene uncertain. The length of the CDR3 is 12 residues. V lost 0 bases to trimming and J lost 4 bases, with 5 bases between them. The germline V gene encodes CDR1 DFQATT and CDR2 SNEGSKA (reference sequence). The CDR3 DNA sequence: TGCAGTGCTAGAGATCTTTCAGATACGCAGTATTTT. It yields the protein CSARDLSDTQYF.

V usage is TRBV13 and J usage is TRBJ1-1; D ambiguous. Trimming took 5 bases from V and 4 from J, leaving 11 bases between them. The CDR3 loop spans 13 amino acids. Germline V lookup: CDR1 PRHDT, CDR2 FYEKMQ (reference sequence). CDR3 sequence (DNA): TGTGCCAGCAGCGAAAGGACGGTCACTGAAGCTTTCTTT. Translating it yields CASSERTVTEAFF.

The chain has TRBV7-2 and TRBJ2-3; 12 positions match TRBD2. V shed 1 base, J shed 3 bases, and the junction held 5 bases outside the gene matches. The CDR3 covers 17 residues. The germline V gene has CDR1 SGHTA and CDR2 FQGNSA. The CDR3 DNA reads TGTGCCAGCAGCTTAGGATCCCTAGCGGGGGGGACAGATACGCAGTATTTT. Translated, it gives CASSLGSLAGGTDTQYF.

The chain carries TRBV18 and TRBJ1-1; D is ambiguous. The CDR3 is made up of 12 amino acids. The V gene lost 6 bases and the J gene lost 4 bases, with 9 bases spanning the gap. The germline CDR1 and CDR2 sequences are KGHSH and LQKENI. CDR3 protein: CASSDIRTEAFF. The CDR3, as DNA: TGTGCCAGCTCTGACATCCGCACTGAAGCTTTCTTT. Full variable domain (missing parts from reference TRBV18 and TRBJ1-1): NAGVMQNPRHLVRRRGQEARLRCSPMKGHSHVYWYRQLPEEGLKFMVYLQKENIIDESGMPKERFSAEFPKEGPSILRIQQVVRGDSAAYFCASSDIRTEAFFGQGTRLTVV.

This clonotype came up a few times. The V gene is TRBV20-1, the J gene TRBJ1-1; D is undetermined. This CDR3 comprises 13 residues. Trimming took off 2 bases at V and 6 bases at J, with 13 bases between the two ends. CDR1 and CDR2 from the germline V gene are DFQATT and SNEGSKA (reference sequence). The CDR3 reads CSARSPYGSEAFF. CDR3 DNA: TGCAGTGCTAGATCACCCTATGGGTCTGAAGCTTTCTTT.

This clonotype was observed a handful of times. This chain joins TRBV5-1 and TRBJ2-7; 9 nucleotides line up with TRBD1. CDR3 length: 14 residues. Germline CDR1 SGHRS, CDR2 YFSETQ. V was pared by 8 bases and J by 1 base, with 7 bases of the junction left unmatched. CDR3 amino acids: CARGNGTGSYEQYF. The CDR3 region has the DNA TGCGCCAGGGGCAACGGGACAGGGTCCTACGAGCAGTACTTC. The whole variable domain, remainder taken from reference TRBV5-1 and TRBJ2-7, is KAGVTQTPRYLIKTRGQQVTLSCSPISGHRSVSWYQQTPGQGLQFLFEYFSETQRNKGNFPGRFSGRQFSNSRSEMNVSTLELGDSALYLCARGNGTGSYEQYFGPGTRLTVT.

V gene TRBV7-2 combines with J gene TRBJ2-1, with no clear D. The CDR3 contains 14 residues. V was trimmed by 1 base and J by 8 bases, leaving 12 bases between them. Per the germline V gene, CDR1 is SGHTA and CDR2 is FQGNSA. The CDR3 DNA reads as TGTGCCAGCAGCTTAGGGGGTACGCTAGATGAGCAGTTCTTC. This translates into CASSLGGTLDEQFF.

This clonotype was observed a handful of times. The chain uses TRBV6-2 or TRBV6-3 and TRBJ1-1; TRBD1 matches at 8 bases. Germline trimming cut 0 bases from V and 5 bases from J; bases unmatched to any gene: 11. Germline values: CDR1 MNHEY, CDR2 SVGEGT. This CDR3 spans 17 amino acids. The CDR3 sequence is CASSYSTRGLQGTEAFF. The CDR3 DNA reads TGTGCCAGCAGTTACTCTACCAGGGGGCTGCAGGGGACTGAAGCTTTCTTT.

The chain links TRBV7-2 to TRBJ1-1, with 7 bases aligning to TRBD1. The trim removed 4 bases at V and 7 bases at J, leaving 12 bases unmatched. CDR3 length: 15 amino acids. Looked up from germline, CDR1 is SGHTA and CDR2 is FQGNSA. CDR3 DNA: TGTGCCAGCAGCTCAGGGGGTTTTATGCAAGGTGAAGCTTTCTTT. It specifies CASSSGGFMQGEAFF.

This clonotype occurred a few times. V and J are TRBV11-1 and TRBJ2-1; possibly TRBD1 or TRBD2 for D (5 bases each). The germline V and J ends were trimmed by 6 bases and 4 bases, with 13 bases remaining between them. CDR3 length: 14 amino acids. CDR1 is SGHAT and CDR2 is FQDESV in the germline V gene (reference sequence). The CDR3 spells CASRFGDPYNEQFF. CDR3 DNA: TGTGCCAGCAGATTCGGGGACCCTTACAATGAGCAGTTCTTC.